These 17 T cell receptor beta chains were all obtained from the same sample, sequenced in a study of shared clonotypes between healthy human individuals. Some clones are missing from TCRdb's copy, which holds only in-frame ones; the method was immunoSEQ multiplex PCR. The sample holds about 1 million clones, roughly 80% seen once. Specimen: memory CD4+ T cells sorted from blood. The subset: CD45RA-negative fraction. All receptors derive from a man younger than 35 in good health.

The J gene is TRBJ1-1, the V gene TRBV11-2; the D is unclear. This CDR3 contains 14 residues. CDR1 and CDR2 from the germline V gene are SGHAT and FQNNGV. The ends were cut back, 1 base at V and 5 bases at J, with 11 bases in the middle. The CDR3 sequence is CASSLVGIRTEAFF. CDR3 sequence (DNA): TGTGCCAGCAGCTTAGTCGGGATCAGGACTGAAGCTTTCTTT.

CDR3 bases: TGTGCCAGTAAGCGGGAGGGGGAGTACAATGAGCAGTTCTTC. This encodes CASKREGEYNEQFF. The V and J genes are TRBV19 and TRBJ2-1; 10 nucleotides align to TRBD2. Per the germline V gene, CDR1 is LNHDA and CDR2 is SQIVND (reference sequence). Losses at the gene ends were 7 bases for V and 4 bases for J; bases not matched to a gene: 4. CDR3 size: 14 residues.

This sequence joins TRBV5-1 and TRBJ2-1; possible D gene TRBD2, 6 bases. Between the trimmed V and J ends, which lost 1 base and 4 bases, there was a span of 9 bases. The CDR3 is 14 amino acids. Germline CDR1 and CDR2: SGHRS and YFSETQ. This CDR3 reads CASSLPSAYNEQFF. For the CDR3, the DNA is TGCGCCAGCAGCTTGCCTAGCGCGTACAATGAGCAGTTCTTC.

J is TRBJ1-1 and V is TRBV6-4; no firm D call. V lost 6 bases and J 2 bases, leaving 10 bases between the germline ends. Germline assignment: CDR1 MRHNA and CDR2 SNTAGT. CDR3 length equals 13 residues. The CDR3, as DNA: TGTGCCAGCAGACTTCGGGAAAACACTGAAGCTTTCTTT. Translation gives CASRLRENTEAFF.

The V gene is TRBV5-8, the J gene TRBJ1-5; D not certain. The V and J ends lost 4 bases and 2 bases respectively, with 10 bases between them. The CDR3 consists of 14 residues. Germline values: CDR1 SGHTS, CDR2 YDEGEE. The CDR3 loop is CASSLGRGNQPQHF. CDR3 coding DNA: TGTGCCAGCAGCCTCGGACGGGGCAATCAGCCCCAGCATTTT.

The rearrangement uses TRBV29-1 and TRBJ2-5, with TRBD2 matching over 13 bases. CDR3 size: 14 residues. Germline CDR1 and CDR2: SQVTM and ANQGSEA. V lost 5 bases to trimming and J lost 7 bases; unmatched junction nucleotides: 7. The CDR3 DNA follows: TGCAGCGTTTCCGGGACTAGCGGGGAAGGGACCCAGTACTTC. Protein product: CSVSGTSGEGTQYF.

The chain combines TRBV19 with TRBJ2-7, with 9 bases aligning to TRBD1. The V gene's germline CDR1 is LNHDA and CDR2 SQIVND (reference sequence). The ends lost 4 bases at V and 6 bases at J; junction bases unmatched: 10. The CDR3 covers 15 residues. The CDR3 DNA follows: TGTGCCAGTAGTAAATCGGGACAGGGAAGGGGCGAGCAGTACTTC. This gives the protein CASSKSGQGRGEQYF.

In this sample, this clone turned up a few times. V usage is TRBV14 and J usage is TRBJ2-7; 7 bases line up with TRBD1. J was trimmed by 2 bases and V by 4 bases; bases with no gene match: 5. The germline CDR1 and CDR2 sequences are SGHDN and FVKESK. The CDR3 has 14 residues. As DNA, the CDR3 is TGTGCCAGCAGCCGAAAGGGGACAGCCTACGAGCAGTACTTC. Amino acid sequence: CASSRKGTAYEQYF.

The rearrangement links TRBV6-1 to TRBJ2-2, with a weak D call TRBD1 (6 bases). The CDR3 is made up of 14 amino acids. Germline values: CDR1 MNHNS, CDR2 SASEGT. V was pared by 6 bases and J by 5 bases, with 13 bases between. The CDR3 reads CASSYREGTGELFF. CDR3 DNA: TGTGCCAGCAGCTACAGGGAAGGGACCGGGGAGCTGTTTTTT.

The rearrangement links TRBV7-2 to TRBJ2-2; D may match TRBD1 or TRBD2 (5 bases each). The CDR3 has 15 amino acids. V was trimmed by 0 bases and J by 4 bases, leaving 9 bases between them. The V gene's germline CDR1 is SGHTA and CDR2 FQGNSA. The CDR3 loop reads CASSLAGETTGELFF. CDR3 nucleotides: TGTGCCAGCAGCTTAGCGGGGGAAACCACCGGGGAGCTGTTTTTT.

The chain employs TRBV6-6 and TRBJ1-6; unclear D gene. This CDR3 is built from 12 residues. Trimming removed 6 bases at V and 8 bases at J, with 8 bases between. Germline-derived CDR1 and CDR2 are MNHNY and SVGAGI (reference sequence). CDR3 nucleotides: TGTGCCAGCAGCTATGGGGATTCACCCCTCCACTTT. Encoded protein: CASSYGDSPLHF.

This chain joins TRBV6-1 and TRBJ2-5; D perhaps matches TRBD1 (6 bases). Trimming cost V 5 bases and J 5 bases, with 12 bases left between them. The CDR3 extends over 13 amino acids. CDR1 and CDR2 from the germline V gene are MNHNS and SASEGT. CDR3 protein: CASSWQGLETQYF. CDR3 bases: TGTGCCAGCAGTTGGCAGGGGTTGGAGACCCAGTACTTC.

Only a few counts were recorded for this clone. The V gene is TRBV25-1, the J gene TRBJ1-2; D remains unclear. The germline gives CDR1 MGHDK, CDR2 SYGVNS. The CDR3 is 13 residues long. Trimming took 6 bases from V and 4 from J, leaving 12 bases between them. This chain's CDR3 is CASSPGGFYGYTF. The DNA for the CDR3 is TGTGCCAGCAGCCCCGGCGGTTTCTATGGCTACACCTTC.

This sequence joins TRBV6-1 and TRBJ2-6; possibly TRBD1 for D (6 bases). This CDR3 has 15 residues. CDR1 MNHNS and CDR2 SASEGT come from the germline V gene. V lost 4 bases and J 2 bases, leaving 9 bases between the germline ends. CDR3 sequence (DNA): TGTGCCAGCAGTGGGTCAGGGGCTGGGGCCAACGTCCTGACTTTC. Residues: CASSGSGAGANVLTF.

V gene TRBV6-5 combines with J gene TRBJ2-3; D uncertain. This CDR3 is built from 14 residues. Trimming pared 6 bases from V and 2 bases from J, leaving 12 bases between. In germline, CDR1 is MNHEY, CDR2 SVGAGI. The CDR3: CASRDLDTTDTQYF. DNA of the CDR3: TGTGCCAGCAGAGACCTAGATACCACAGATACGCAGTATTTT.

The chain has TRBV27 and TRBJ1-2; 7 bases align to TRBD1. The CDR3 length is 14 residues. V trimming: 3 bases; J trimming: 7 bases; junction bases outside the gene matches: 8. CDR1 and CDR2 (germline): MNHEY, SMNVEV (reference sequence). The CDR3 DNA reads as TGTGCCAGCAGTTTCCTTGACAGGGACGCTGGCTACACCTTC. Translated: CASSFLDRDAGYTF.

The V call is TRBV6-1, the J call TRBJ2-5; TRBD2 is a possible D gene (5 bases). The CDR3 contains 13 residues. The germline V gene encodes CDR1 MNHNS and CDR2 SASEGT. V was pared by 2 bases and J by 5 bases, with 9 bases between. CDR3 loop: CASSEQIAETQYF. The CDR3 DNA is TGTGCCAGCAGTGAACAGATAGCGGAGACCCAGTACTTC.